A single count supports the clone carrying this TCR beta chain. The antigen remains unidentified. Recipient blood drawn about 28 days pretransplant and days 30, 100, 180 after. These data belong to a study of T cell clonotyping in hematopoietic cell transplantation. Study-wide results and caveats: Higher Inverse Simpson Index values in graft donor and pretransplant recipient predicted broader posttransplant TCR diversity. CD4 and CD8 repertoire contributions could not be separated without sorting.

CDR1 is MNHEY, CDR2 SVGAGI, per germline. V was pared by 1 base and J by 9 bases, with 3 bases of the junction left unmatched. This CDR3 is 13 amino acids long. Clones were read by immunoSEQ multiplex PCR, and TCRdb kept only the in-frame ones, dropping some. The sample consists of roughly 5,300 clones, around 76% of them appearing once. This rearrangement joins TRBV6-5 to TRBJ2-1, with TRBD2 matching 7 bases. The receptor comes from a male patient in his sixties who had an allogeneic stem cell transplant, so T cells may come from the graft donor. Some clones in this sample may be carry-over from other donors' samples. Source: peripheral blood mononuclear cells, taken 100 days after allogeneic stem cell transplant. DNA for the CDR3: TGTGCCAGCAGTTACTTGGGGGGGATTGAGCAGTTCTTC. Translated: CASSYLGGIEQFF.